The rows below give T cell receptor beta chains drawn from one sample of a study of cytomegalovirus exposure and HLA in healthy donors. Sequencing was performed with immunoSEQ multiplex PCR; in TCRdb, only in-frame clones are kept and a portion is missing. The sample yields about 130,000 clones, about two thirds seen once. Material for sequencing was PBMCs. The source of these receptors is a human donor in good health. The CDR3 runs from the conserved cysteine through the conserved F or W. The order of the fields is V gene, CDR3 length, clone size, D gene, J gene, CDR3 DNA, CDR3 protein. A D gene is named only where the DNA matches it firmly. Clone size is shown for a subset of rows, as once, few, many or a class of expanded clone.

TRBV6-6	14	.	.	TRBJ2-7	TGTGCCAGCAGGCCACCCGAAGGGCGGGCCGAGCAGTACTTC	CASRPPEGRAEQYF
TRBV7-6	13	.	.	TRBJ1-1	TGTGCCAGCAGCTTACTCCCGAACACTGAAGCTTTCTTT	CASSLLPNTEAFF
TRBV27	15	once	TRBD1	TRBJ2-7	TGTGCCAGCAGGCTGACAGGGGTGAACTCCTACGAGCAGTACTTC	CASRLTGVNSYEQYF
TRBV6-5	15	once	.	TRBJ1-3	TGTGCCAGCAGTTACGAGGACTACTCTGGAAACACCATATATTTT	CASSYEDYSGNTIYF
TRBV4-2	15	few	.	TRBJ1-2	TGTGCCAGCAGCCAAGATGCGGTTCCTGCCTATGGCTACACCTTC	CASSQDAVPAYGYTF
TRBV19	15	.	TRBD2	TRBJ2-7	TGTGCCAGTAGTATGAACCTAGCGGCAACCTACGAGCAGTACTTC	CASSMNLAATYEQYF
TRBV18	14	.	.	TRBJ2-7	TGTGCCAGCTCTCCCAGGGGAGGGAACTACGAGCAGTACTTC	CASSPRGGNYEQYF
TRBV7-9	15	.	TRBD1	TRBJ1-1	TGTGCCAGCAGCCACCCAGGGGGACGGAGCACTGAAGCTTTCTTT	CASSHPGGRSTEAFF
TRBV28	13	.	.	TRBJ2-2	TGTGCCAGCAGTTTGAGCTCCACCGGGGAGCTGTTTTTT	CASSLSSTGELFF
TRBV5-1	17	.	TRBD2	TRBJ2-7	TGCGCCAGCAGCTTGGCTACAACTAGCGGGAGGAACTACGAGCAGTACTTC	CASSLATTSGRNYEQYF
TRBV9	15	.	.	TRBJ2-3	TGTGCCAGCAGCGCTACTAGTTACGGCACAGATACGCAGTATTTT	CASSATSYGTDTQYF
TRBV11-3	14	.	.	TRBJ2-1	TGTGCCAGCAGCTTAGCGGGAGCATACAATGAGCAGTTCTTC	CASSLAGAYNEQFF
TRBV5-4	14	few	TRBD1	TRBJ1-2	TGTGCCAGCAGTCCAGGGGGATTCGGCTATGGCTACACCTTC	CASSPGGFGYGYTF
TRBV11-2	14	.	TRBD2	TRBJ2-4	TGTGCCAGCGCGGGGGAGCAGGCCAAAAACATTCAGTACTTC	CASAGEQAKNIQYF
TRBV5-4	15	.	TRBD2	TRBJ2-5	TGTGCCAGCAGCCCACTAGCGGGGGTAGGAGAGACCCAGTACTTC	CASSPLAGVGETQYF
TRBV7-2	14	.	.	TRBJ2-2	TGTGCCAGCAGCCCCCTCGGGGGCACCGGGGAGCTGTTTTTT	CASSPLGGTGELFF
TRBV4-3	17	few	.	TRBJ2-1	TGCGCCAGCAGCCACAACTCCCTTCGGAGTAGCTACAATGAGCAGTTCTTC	CASSHNSLRSSYNEQFF
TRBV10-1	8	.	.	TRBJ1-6	TGCGAAAGCTCACCCCTCCACTTT	CESSPLHF
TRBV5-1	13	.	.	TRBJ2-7	TGCGCCAGCAGCACGGGACTCCACTACGAGCAGTACTTC	CASSTGLHYEQYF
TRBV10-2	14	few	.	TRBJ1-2	TGCGCCAGCTCGGCGGCCCAGTCCTTCTATGGCTACACCTTC	CASSAAQSFYGYTF
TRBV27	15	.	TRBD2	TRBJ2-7	TGTGCCAGCAGTACCCGACTAGCGTTCCACTACGAGCAGTACTTC	CASSTRLAFHYEQYF
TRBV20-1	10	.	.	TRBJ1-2	TGCAGTGCTATGAGTTTTGGCTACACCTTC	CSAMSFGYTF
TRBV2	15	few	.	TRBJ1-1	TGTGCCAGCAGGAAGCGGGTTCTGGGAAACACTGAAGCTTTCTTT	CASRKRVLGNTEAFF
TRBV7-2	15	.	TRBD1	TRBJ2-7	TGTGCCAGCAGCTCCTCCGGGACAGGATCCTACGAGCAGTACTTC	CASSSSGTGSYEQYF
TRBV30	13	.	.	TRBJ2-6	TGTGCCTGGAGTGCGTCTGGGGCCAACGTCCTGACTTTC	CAWSASGANVLTF
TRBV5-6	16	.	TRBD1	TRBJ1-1	TGTGCCAGCAGCCTTTTACAGGGGTCCATGAACACTGAAGCTTTCTTT	CASSLLQGSMNTEAFF
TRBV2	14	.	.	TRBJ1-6	TGTGCCAGCAGTGGTCGGGCAGGGAATTCACCCCTCCACTTT	CASSGRAGNSPLHF
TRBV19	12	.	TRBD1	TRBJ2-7	TGTGCCACCGGACAGGCCGGCTACGAGCAGTACTTC	CATGQAGYEQYF
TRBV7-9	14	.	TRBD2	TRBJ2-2	TGTTCCAGCATCAGCGGGGGGAACACCGGGGAGCTGTTTTTT	CSSISGGNTGELFF
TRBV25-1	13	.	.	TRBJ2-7	TGTGCCAGCAGTGAGACAGTTTCCTACGAGCAGTACTTC	CASSETVSYEQYF
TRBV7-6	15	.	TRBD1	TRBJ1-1	TGTGCCAGCAGCAGGGGGCCCTTGGGGAACACTGAAGCTTTCTTT	CASSRGPLGNTEAFF
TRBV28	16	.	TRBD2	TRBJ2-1	TGTGCCAGCAGTCGCCTACGAACTAGCGGACTAAATGAGCAGTTCTTC	CASSRLRTSGLNEQFF
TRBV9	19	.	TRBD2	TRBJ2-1	TGTGCCAGCAGCGTACGTCCTAGCGGGACCCTAAGTATCTACAATGAGCAGTTCTTC	CASSVRPSGTLSIYNEQFF
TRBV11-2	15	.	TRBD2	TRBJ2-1	TGTGCCAGCAGCCTAAGCCTCCGGACTAGCAATGAGCAGTTCTTC	CASSLSLRTSNEQFF
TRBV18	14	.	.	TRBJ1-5	TGTGCCAGCTCACCACAACAGTTGAATCAGCCCCAGCATTTT	CASSPQQLNQPQHF
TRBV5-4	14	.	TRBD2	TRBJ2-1	TGTGCCAGCAGCTTTACTAGCGGACACAATGAGCAGTTCTTC	CASSFTSGHNEQFF
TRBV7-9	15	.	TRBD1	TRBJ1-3	TGTGCCAGCAGCACTGACAGGGGCTCTGGAAACACCATATATTTT	CASSTDRGSGNTIYF